These 27 T cell receptor beta chains originate from one sample sequenced in a study of spatial heterogeneity in lung cancer. Stated time point: sample taken at primary tumor resection. Extraction of whole RNA from tumor, nontumor lung or frozen PBMC preceded unsorted sequencing. TCRdb recomputed calls from the 5' RACE reads with MiXCR, one row per CDR3 protein. Seen here are some 100,000 distinct CDR3 sequences, about 9.4% observed once, and the top ten hold 6.9%. The sequencing used PBMCs, collected at surgery. The receptors here all came from a male donor with early-stage non-small cell lung cancer.

The rearrangement uses TRBV20-1 and TRBJ2-1; no reliable D call. Trimming took 6 bases from V and 6 from J, leaving 6 bases between them. The germline V gene has CDR1 DFQATT and CDR2 SNEGSKA (reference sequence). The CDR3 has 10 residues. CDR3 region: CSAATNEQFF. DNA for the CDR3: TGCAGTGCCGCAACCAATGAGCAGTTCTTC.

The chain links TRBV19 to TRBJ1-5, with 9 nucleotides matching TRBD1. This CDR3 contains 16 residues. J lost 9 bases, V lost 7 bases, and 16 bases had no gene match. Germline V gene data show CDR1 as LNHDA and CDR2 as SQIVND (reference sequence). This CDR3 reads CASTQSGTGRRWPQHF. The CDR3 DNA follows: TGTGCCAGTACCCAATCCGGGACAGGGAGGCGATGGCCCCAGCATTTT.

The chain combines TRBV28 with TRBJ2-7; 8 bases align to TRBD1. The CDR3 loop spans 18 amino acids. The J segment lost 0 bases and the V segment lost 6 bases, leaving 16 bases of the junction unmatched. Germline CDR1 and CDR2: MDHEN and SYDVKM. This CDR3 reads CASSSDRERVLGSYEQYF. Written as DNA, the CDR3 is TGTGCCAGCAGCTCGGACAGGGAAAGGGTTTTGGGCTCCTACGAGCAGTACTTC.

This clonotype came up many times. The chain joins TRBV28 to TRBJ2-3, with 15 bases matching TRBD2. Losses at the gene ends were 1 base for V and 5 bases for J; bases not matched to a gene: 4. The CDR3 runs 17 residues. Germline V gene data show CDR1 as MDHEN and CDR2 as SYDVKM. The CDR3 sequence is CASSLSSGLAGGDTQYF. In DNA form, the CDR3 reads TGTGCCAGCAGTTTATCCTCGGGACTAGCGGGAGGAGATACGCAGTATTTT.

The chain carries TRBV18 and TRBJ2-7; D gene uncertain. There are 13 residues in the CDR3. V lost 3 bases to trimming and J lost 3 bases, with 9 bases between them. Germline V gene data show CDR1 as KGHSH and CDR2 as LQKENI. The DNA for the CDR3 is TGTGCCAGCTCACCCGCCGGCAACTACGAGCAGTACTTC. Translating it yields CASSPAGNYEQYF.

This clonotype has ten or more counts. The CDR3 bases are TGTGCCAGCAGTTCAAGCGGGGGGGTGGAGTACTTC. It encodes CASSSSGGVEYF. The chain uses TRBV28 and TRBJ2-7; 10 bases are shared with TRBD2. Trimming took 4 bases from V and 11 from J; bases not matched to a gene: 5. The CDR3 consists of 12 residues. From germline, CDR1 is MDHEN and CDR2 SYDVKM.

This clonotype was counted at least ten times. This chain uses TRBV20-1 with TRBJ2-7; possible D gene TRBD2, 6 bases. This CDR3 spans 13 amino acids. Germline V gene data show CDR1 as DFQATT and CDR2 as SNEGSKA (reference sequence). Trimming took off 5 bases at V and 0 bases at J, with 11 bases between the two ends. CDR3 DNA sequence: TGCAGTGCTCAGCGGGCCACCTCCTACGAGCAGTACTTC. This codes for CSAQRATSYEQYF.

This clonotype occurred many times. This chain connects TRBV6-1 to TRBJ2-3, with D hard to call. The CDR3 spans 16 residues. V was trimmed by 6 bases and J by 0 bases, leaving 16 bases between them. Germline CDR1 MNHNS, CDR2 SASEGT. CDR3 protein: CASSLEAVPSTDTQYF. The CDR3 DNA reads as TGTGCCAGCAGCCTCGAGGCAGTTCCTAGCACAGATACGCAGTATTTT.

This clonotype was recorded a few times. The chain employs TRBV20-1 and TRBJ2-5; D not resolved. The CDR3 length is 11 residues. Germline lookup yields CDR1 DFQATT and CDR2 SNEGSKA (reference sequence). Trimming shortened V by 7 bases and J by 2 bases, and 8 bases separated the two germline ends. CDR3 DNA sequence: TGCAGTGGGACGGTTCAAGAGACCCAGTACTTC. Translated, it gives CSGTVQETQYF.

The chain uses TRBV10-3 and TRBJ2-3, with TRBD2 matching over 9 bases. Germline V lookup: CDR1 ENHRY, CDR2 SYGVKD. Trimming at V came to 8 bases and at J to 3 bases, leaving 6 bases not matched to a gene. The CDR3 has 14 residues. As DNA, the CDR3 is TGTGCCATCTATGATAGCGGGAGAACAGATACGCAGTATTTT. Translated: CAIYDSGRTDTQYF.

This clonotype appeared a few times. V and J are TRBV5-1 and TRBJ2-7; 10 bases agree with TRBD2. The germline V gene has CDR1 SGHRS and CDR2 YFSETQ. The CDR3 has 15 amino acids. Unmatched junction bases numbered 2, after V lost 0 bases and J lost 2 bases. The CDR3, as DNA: TGCGCCAGCAGCTTGGGGCTAGCGGGGGCCTACGAGCAGTACTTC. Amino acid sequence: CASSLGLAGAYEQYF.

This clonotype appeared many times. This sequence joins TRBV19 and TRBJ2-1; D is possibly TRBD2 (6 bases). Per the germline V gene, CDR1 is LNHDA and CDR2 is SQIVND (reference sequence). Trimming cost V 2 bases and J 9 bases, with 17 bases left between them. The CDR3 totals 15 residues. CDR3 nucleotide sequence: TGTGCCAGTAGTATAATGGGGGGTCTGTGGGGTGAGCAGTTCTTC. Its translation is CASSIMGGLWGEQFF. The full variable domain, its missing parts supplied by reference TRBV19 and TRBJ2-1, is DGGITQSPKYLFRKEGQNVTLSCEQNLNHDAMYWYRQDPGQGLRLIYYSQIVNDFQKGDIAEGYSVSREKKESFPLTVTSAQKNPTAFYLCASSIMGGLWGEQFFGPGTRLTVL.

This clonotype appeared many times. The V and J genes are TRBV4-2 and TRBJ1-3, with 9 nucleotides matching TRBD1. The CDR3 contains 16 residues. V lost 1 base and J lost 8; bases outside the gene matches: 9. Germline lookup yields CDR1 LGHNA and CDR2 YNFKEQ. The CDR3 sequence is CASSQVGQGREDTIYF. The CDR3 DNA sequence: TGTGCCAGCAGCCAAGTGGGACAGGGTAGGGAAGACACCATATATTTT.

In this sample, this clonotype turned up many times. J is TRBJ2-5 and V is TRBV7-6; D is unclear. CDR1 and CDR2 (germline): SGHVS, FNYEAQ. Trimming shortened V by 1 base and J by 3 bases, and 3 bases separated the two germline ends. The CDR3 runs 12 residues. CDR3 coding DNA: TGTGCCAGCAGCTTAGTAAAAGAGACCCAGTACTTC. As protein: CASSLVKETQYF.

This clonotype was counted at least ten times. As DNA, the CDR3 is TGTGCCAGCAGCTCCCCTAGCGGGGGGGCCTATGAGCAGTTCTTC. Protein sequence: CASSSPSGGAYEQFF. The chain combines TRBV7-2 with TRBJ2-1, with 12 nucleotides matching TRBD2. V dropped 4 bases and J dropped 8; count of bases not matched to a gene: 6. Germline lookup yields CDR1 SGHTA and CDR2 FQGNSA. The CDR3 loop spans 15 amino acids.

The rearrangement joins TRBV30 to TRBJ2-5; possibly TRBD1 for D (5 bases). Germline V gene sequence: CDR1 GTSNPN, CDR2 SVGIG (reference sequence). The CDR3 has 14 amino acids. V was pared by 1 base and J by 7 bases, with 16 bases between. CDR3 region: CAWSESGSRGTQYF. The CDR3 DNA follows: TGTGCCTGGAGTGAATCGGGCTCAAGGGGGACCCAGTACTTC.

This clonotype was detected once. This chain uses TRBV20-1 with TRBJ1-6; D call uncertain. V dropped 2 bases and J dropped 9 bases, with 11 bases sitting between them. Germline CDR1 DFQATT, CDR2 SNEGSKA (reference sequence). The CDR3 spans 13 residues. The chain's CDR3 is CSARLGIGSPLHF. CDR3 coding DNA: TGCAGTGCTAGACTCGGTATAGGTTCACCCCTCCACTTT.

This clonotype was detected ten times or more. The rearrangement links TRBV7-9 to TRBJ2-5, with 13 positions matching TRBD2. The CDR3 is made up of 15 amino acids. CDR1 is SEHNR and CDR2 is FQNEAQ in the germline V gene (reference sequence). V was clipped by 5 bases and J by 6 bases; unmatched bases: 6. The CDR3 sequence: CASSELAGGPKTQYF. The CDR3 region has the DNA TGTGCCAGCAGCGAACTAGCGGGGGGGCCGAAGACCCAGTACTTC.

This clonotype was observed at least ten times. This chain links TRBV6-2 or TRBV6-3 with TRBJ2-3; the match to TRBD2 covers 8 bases. The trim removed 6 bases at V and 2 bases at J, leaving 10 bases unmatched. The CDR3 loop spans 16 amino acids. Germline CDR1 is MNHEY and CDR2 is SVGEGT. The CDR3 DNA reads TGTGCCAGCAGCCAAACTAGCGGACTTTTCACAGATACGCAGTATTTT. Amino acid sequence: CASSQTSGLFTDTQYF.

Written as DNA, the CDR3 is TGTGCCAGCATAAATATCCCGGATCAAGGGAATGAGCAGTTCTTC. Its protein is CASINIPDQGNEQFF. The chain employs TRBV2 and TRBJ2-1; D is ambiguous. The CDR3 runs to 15 residues. V was cut by 7 bases and J by 7 bases, with 20 bases left in between. From germline, CDR1 is SNHLY and CDR2 FYNNEI.

This clonotype was observed a few times. The chain has TRBV2 and TRBJ1-1; D unresolved. Looked up from germline, CDR1 is SNHLY and CDR2 is FYNNEI. Trimming took 7 bases from V and 7 from J, leaving 16 bases between them. The CDR3 runs 13 residues. CDR3 nucleotides: TGTGCCAGCACCCAGGTGGCAGGAGGTGAAGCTTTCTTT. Its translation: CASTQVAGGEAFF.

This clonotype was recorded many times. V gene TRBV20-1 combines with J gene TRBJ2-3; D might be TRBD1 or TRBD2, each matching 6 bases. The CDR3 covers 17 residues. V shed 0 bases and J shed 2 bases, with 18 bases lying between them. CDR1 is DFQATT and CDR2 is SNEGSKA in the germline V gene (reference sequence). DNA for the CDR3: TGCAGTGCTAGAGACGAACGCGTGGGGGGCCTCACAGATACGCAGTATTTT. Protein sequence: CSARDERVGGLTDTQYF.

This clonotype appeared many times. The rearrangement uses TRBV9 and TRBJ2-7; D is unclear. CDR3 length: 15 amino acids. Germline V gene data show CDR1 as SGDLS and CDR2 as YYNGEE. Trimming cost V 0 bases and J 0 bases, with 10 bases left between them. CDR3 nucleotides: TGTGCCAGCAGCGTAGGTGCACAGAGCTCCTACGAGCAGTACTTC. Protein product: CASSVGAQSSYEQYF.

This clonotype was counted ten times or more. V is TRBV13 and J is TRBJ2-7, with 7 bases matching TRBD2. V was clipped by 2 bases and J by 6 bases; unmatched bases: 4. The CDR3 has 13 amino acids. CDR1 and CDR2 from the germline V gene are PRHDT and FYEKMQ (reference sequence). CDR3 sequence: CASSLRGGSEQYF. The CDR3 coding sequence is TGTGCCAGCAGCTTAAGGGGAGGGAGCGAGCAGTACTTC.

In this sample, this clonotype turned up many times. In DNA form, the CDR3 reads TGCAGTGCTAGAGGTCTAGCGGGAGGTACCTACAATGAGCAGTTCTTC. Translated, it gives CSARGLAGGTYNEQFF. This chain uses TRBV20-1 with TRBJ2-1; 11 nucleotides agree with TRBD2. Losses at the gene ends were 1 base for V and 2 bases for J; bases not matched to a gene: 4. The CDR3 is 16 amino acids. Germline CDR1 is DFQATT and CDR2 is SNEGSKA (reference sequence).

The chain has TRBV9 and TRBJ1-5; a possible D gene is TRBD1 (5 bases). V was shortened by 3 bases and J by 3 bases, with 19 bases between the two germline ends. Germline V CDR1 and CDR2: SGDLS, YYNGEE. This CDR3 comprises 17 residues. The chain's CDR3 is CASSAGPGPIINQPQHF. CDR3 bases: TGTGCCAGCAGCGCCGGTCCGGGACCTATAATCAATCAGCCCCAGCATTTT. The full variable domain, rest sourced from reference TRBV9 and TRBJ1-5, is DSGVTQTPKHLITATGQRVTLRCSPRSGDLSVYWYQQSLDQGLQFLIQYYNGEERAKGNILERFSAQQFPDLHSELNLSSLELGDSALYFCASSAGPGPIINQPQHFGDGTRLSIL.

V usage is TRBV6-4 and J usage is TRBJ2-2; D unclear. V lost 6 bases and J 0 bases, leaving 11 bases between the germline ends. Germline V gene sequence: CDR1 MRHNA, CDR2 SNTAGT. CDR3 length: 15 amino acids. CDR3 nucleotide sequence: TGTGCCAGCAGCCCCGAACACACGAACACCGGGGAGCTGTTTTTT. Protein product: CASSPEHTNTGELFF.